Listed here are 32 T cell receptor beta chains from one sample, sequenced in a study of cytomegalovirus exposure and HLA in healthy donors (TCRdb year 2017). Library creation used the immunoSEQ multiplex PCR assay. For the multiplex PCR, a mixture combining 60 forward primers for TCR Vbeta segments and 13 reverse primers for TCR Jbeta segments was used. TCRdb holds this immuneACCESS table with in-frame rearrangements only. Some clones are missing; in checked studies, unresolved V genes explain under half, and the rest has no known cause. The sample contains 150,000 to 200,000 clones, roughly 80% of them found a single time. About 0.5% of the sample is taken by the ten largest. The sample was PBMCs. These TCRs come from a woman between 45 and 65 years old in good health and CMV-seronegative.

The genes are TRBV29-1 and TRBJ1-2; TRBD1 matches 7 bases. V lost 7 bases, J lost 5 bases, and 16 bases stayed unmatched. Germline CDR1 SQVTM, CDR2 ANQGSEA. This CDR3 spans 15 amino acids. CDR3 residues: CSALQGNPLLYGYTF. The CDR3 nucleotides read TGCAGCGCCCTACAGGGGAACCCCCTACTATATGGCTACACCTTC.

The chain couples TRBV7-9 to TRBJ2-1, with 11 bases lining up with TRBD2. The germline V gene encodes CDR1 SEHNR and CDR2 FQNEAQ (reference sequence). V trimming: 4 bases; J trimming: 6 bases; junction bases outside the gene matches: 5. CDR3 length equals 15 residues. The CDR3 protein is CASSYIAGGGNEQFF. Written as DNA, the CDR3 is TGTGCCAGCAGCTATATAGCGGGAGGGGGCAATGAGCAGTTCTTC.

The gene calls are TRBV7-2 and TRBJ1-5; weak D call: TRBD1 (5 bases). This CDR3 comprises 14 residues. V shed 5 bases and J shed 6 bases, with 14 bases lying between them. The germline V gene has CDR1 SGHTA and CDR2 FQGNSA. In DNA form, the CDR3 reads TGTGCCAGCAGCCCTGGTACCACAGGTCAGCCCCAGCATTTT. Translation gives CASSPGTTGQPQHF.

V gene TRBV11-3 combines with J gene TRBJ2-3, with 10 nucleotides matching TRBD1. J was trimmed by 0 bases and V by 7 bases; bases with no gene match: 7. Germline V gene data show CDR1 as SGHNT and CDR2 as YENEEA. The length of the CDR3 is 16 residues. CDR3 DNA sequence: TGTGCCAGCACCACCGACAGGGGGCTTAGCACAGATACGCAGTATTTT. Amino acid sequence: CASTTDRGLSTDTQYF.

For the CDR3, the DNA is TGTGCCGTTACACAGGTCTCCACAGATACGCAGTATTTT. Translating it yields CAVTQVSTDTQYF. This rearrangement joins TRBV7-9 to TRBJ2-3, with a possible D match to TRBD1 (5 bases). The CDR3 has 13 residues. Trimming cost V 11 bases and J 2 bases, with 14 bases left between them. Germline V lookup: CDR1 SEHNR, CDR2 FQNEAQ (reference sequence).

V and J are TRBV5-4 and TRBJ2-3; unclear D gene. There are 13 residues in the CDR3. Deletions cut 2 bases from V and 3 bases from J, with 7 bases between. Germline V gene sequence: CDR1 SGHNT, CDR2 YYREEE (reference sequence). CDR3 nucleotides: TGTGCCAGCAGCTTCTACGGGACAGATACGCAGTATTTT. It encodes CASSFYGTDTQYF. The whole variable domain, remainder taken from reference TRBV5-4 and TRBJ2-3, is ETGVTQSPTHLIKTRGQQVTLRCSSQSGHNTVSWYQQALGQGPQFIFQYYREEENGRGNFPPRFSGLQFPNYSSELNVNALELDDSALYLCASSFYGTDTQYFGPGTRLTVL.

The chain employs TRBV2 and TRBJ1-6; 9 bases fit TRBD1. This CDR3 region has 15 residues. With 3 bases clipped from V and 10 bases from J, the junction kept 7 bases outside the gene matches. CDR1 and CDR2 from the germline V gene are SNHLY and FYNNEI. The CDR3 nucleotides read TGTGCCAGCAGTGAGGGCGGACAGGGGAGGTCACCCCTCCACTTT. Translation gives CASSEGGQGRSPLHF.

The V call is TRBV28, the J call TRBJ1-1, with a weak D call TRBD1 (6 bases). There are 20 residues in the CDR3. Germline CDR1 and CDR2: MDHEN and SYDVKM. Trimming took 6 bases from V and 0 from J, leaving 29 bases between them. CDR3 coding DNA: TGTGCCAGCAGGGTGGAAGTAGGTTTTGGACCTAGGGACATGAACACTGAAGCTTTCTTT. Protein sequence: CASRVEVGFGPRDMNTEAFF. Supplemented by reference TRBV28 and TRBJ1-1, the full variable domain reads DVKVTQSSRYLVKRTGEKVFLECVQDMDHENMFWYRQDPGLGLRLIYFSYDVKMKEKGDIPEGYSVSREKKERFSLILESASTNQTSMYLCASRVEVGFGPRDMNTEAFFGQGTRLTVV.

The chain combines TRBV11-2 with TRBJ2-2, with a possible D match to TRBD1 (6 bases). Germline assignment: CDR1 SGHAT and CDR2 FQNNGV. The length of the CDR3 is 18 residues. V was clipped by 2 bases and J by 4 bases, with 20 bases between them. The CDR3: CASSLPIEDRFFTGELFF. The DNA for the CDR3 is TGTGCCAGCAGCTTACCGATTGAAGACAGGTTCTTCACCGGGGAGCTGTTTTTT.

The chain couples TRBV2 to TRBJ2-7; no firm D call. Trimming took 1 base from V and 4 from J, leaving 14 bases between them. CDR1 and CDR2 (germline): SNHLY, FYNNEI. The CDR3 loop spans 15 amino acids. In DNA, the CDR3 is TGTGCCAGCAGTGAAGTCGGCAAGGCAGGTTACGAGCAGTACTTC. Translating it yields CASSEVGKAGYEQYF.

The rearrangement uses TRBV5-1 and TRBJ2-1, with D perhaps TRBD2 (6 bases). V lost 4 bases and J lost 4, with 18 bases in between. Germline loops: CDR1 SGHRS, CDR2 YFSETQ. This CDR3 contains 16 residues. DNA for the CDR3: TGCGCCAGCAGCCCGGGCGGGAAAACAGAATACAATGAGCAGTTCTTC. Protein: CASSPGGKTEYNEQFF.

The chain carries TRBV4-2 and TRBJ2-2; no reliable D call. In germline, CDR1 is LGHNA, CDR2 YNFKEQ. The CDR3 runs 19 residues. Trimming left V 0 bases short and J 0 bases short, with 17 bases between. For the CDR3, the DNA is TGTGCCAGCAGCCAAGATCCCGGTATCATCCAATCGAACACCGGGGAGCTGTTTTTT. Its translation is CASSQDPGIIQSNTGELFF.

The genes are TRBV11-2 and TRBJ1-1; tentatively, D is TRBD1 (5 bases). The germline gives CDR1 SGHAT, CDR2 FQNNGV. The V end was cut by 4 bases, the J end by 4 bases, with 10 bases between. This CDR3 spans 13 amino acids. The CDR3 region is CASSSAGGTEAFF. CDR3 nucleotide sequence: TGTGCCAGCAGCTCGGCGGGGGGCACTGAAGCTTTCTTT. Full variable domain (rest looked up from reference TRBV11-2 and TRBJ1-1): EAGVAQSPRYKIIEKRQSVAFWCNPISGHATLYWYQQILGQGPKLLIQFQNNGVVDDSQLPKDRFSAERLKGVDSTLKIQPAKLEDSAVYLCASSSAGGTEAFFGQGTRLTVV.

The chain is built from TRBV13 and TRBJ1-2; D is possibly TRBD1 (5 bases). V was shortened by 5 bases and J by 3 bases, with 10 bases between the two germline ends. The germline V gene has CDR1 PRHDT and CDR2 FYEKMQ (reference sequence). The CDR3 runs to 13 residues. As DNA, the CDR3 is TGTGCCAGCAGCCAGACAGACTACTATGGCTACACCTTC. Amino acid sequence: CASSQTDYYGYTF.

The V and J genes are TRBV28 and TRBJ2-1; D may be TRBD2 (6 bases). The CDR3 sequence is 14 residues long. CDR1 is MDHEN and CDR2 is SYDVKM in the germline V gene. The V gene lost 3 bases and the J gene lost 7 bases, with 13 bases spanning the gap. The CDR3 DNA reads TGTGCCAGCAGTTTGGGGCGTGGGGGGAATGAGCAGTTCTTC. This gives the protein CASSLGRGGNEQFF. Combining the CDR3 with reference TRBV28 and TRBJ2-1 gives the whole variable domain DVKVTQSSRYLVKRTGEKVFLECVQDMDHENMFWYRQDPGLGLRLIYFSYDVKMKEKGDIPEGYSVSREKKERFSLILESASTNQTSMYLCASSLGRGGNEQFFGPGTRLTVL.

The J gene is TRBJ1-2, the V gene TRBV5-4, with no clear D. CDR1 and CDR2 (germline): SGHNT, YYREEE (reference sequence). V was pared by 4 bases and J by 2 bases, with 9 bases between. This CDR3 has 13 residues. The CDR3 nucleotides are TGTGCCAGCAGCGCTATCTCAAACTATGGCTACACCTTC. It codes for CASSAISNYGYTF.

This chain connects TRBV5-6 to TRBJ1-2; tentative D call: TRBD1 (5 bases). Germline V gene lookup returns CDR1 SGHDT and CDR2 YYEEEE. The CDR3 contains 13 residues. V shed 0 bases and J shed 6 bases, with 9 bases lying between them. The CDR3 loop reads CASSLGRDHGYTF. The CDR3, as DNA: TGTGCCAGCAGCTTGGGGAGGGACCATGGCTACACCTTC.

The chain recombines TRBV6-5 with TRBJ2-3; TRBD1 matches 10 bases. The length of the CDR3 is 15 residues. The germline V gene encodes CDR1 MNHEY and CDR2 SVGAGI. J gave up 0 bases and V 5 bases, and 2 bases lay outside the gene matches. The CDR3 region has the DNA TGTGCCAGCAGTCGACAGGGGGCCAGCACAGATACGCAGTATTTT. Translation: CASSRQGASTDTQYF.

CDR3 region: CASSTRDRGYGYTF. CDR3 sequence (DNA): TGTGCCAGCAGCACCCGGGACAGGGGCTATGGCTACACCTTC. The chain carries TRBV9 and TRBJ1-2; 10 bases are shared with TRBD1. Looked up from germline, CDR1 is SGDLS and CDR2 is YYNGEE. The CDR3 runs to 14 residues. The junction had 4 bases not matched to a gene; V was cut back by 4 bases and J by 4 bases.

As regards this clone: An end of the junction does not agree with germline; a read error may underlie this. V is TRBV18 and J is TRBJ1-1; D is undetermined. There are 13 residues in the CDR3. Germline values: CDR1 KGHSH, CDR2 LQKENI. CDR3 sequence: CASPPNGETEAFF. CDR3 in DNA: TGTGCCAGCCCACCTAACGGGGAGACTGAAGCTTTCTTT.

The V call is TRBV27, the J call TRBJ1-5; no reliable D call. The V end lost 4 bases, the J end lost 0 bases, and 7 bases lay between the germline ends. The CDR3 extends over 14 amino acids. Germline lookup yields CDR1 MNHEY and CDR2 SMNVEV (reference sequence). CDR3 region: CASSSQNSNQPQHF. The CDR3, as DNA: TGTGCCAGCAGTTCACAAAATAGCAATCAGCCCCAGCATTTT.

The chain recombines TRBV4-1 with TRBJ1-5; 7 positions agree with TRBD1. Germline trimming cut 2 bases from V and 3 bases from J; bases unmatched to any gene: 4. Germline V gives CDR1 MGHRA, CDR2 YSYEKL. CDR3 length equals 15 residues. In nucleotides, the CDR3 is TGCGCCAGCAGCCAATCCGGGACAGTCAATCAGCCCCAGCATTTT. Protein sequence: CASSQSGTVNQPQHF.

J is TRBJ2-7 and V is TRBV7-2, with 7 bases that match TRBD2. J lost 5 bases, V lost 2 bases, and 6 bases had no gene match. CDR1 and CDR2 from the germline V gene are SGHTA and FQGNSA. There are 14 residues in the CDR3. DNA for the CDR3: TGTGCCAGCAGCTTAAGGACTAGTCCCCACGAGCAGTACTTC. This codes for CASSLRTSPHEQYF.

The V gene is TRBV7-9, the J gene TRBJ2-3; the match to TRBD2 covers 7 bases. The ends lost 8 bases at V and 5 bases at J; junction bases unmatched: 7. The germline CDR1 and CDR2 sequences are SEHNR and FQNEAQ (reference sequence). The CDR3 covers 13 residues. CDR3 sequence (DNA): TGTGCCAGCGGGAGGGCCGGGGGAGATACGCAGTATTTT. Translation gives CASGRAGGDTQYF. The entire variable domain, with the rest obtained from reference TRBV7-9 and TRBJ2-3, is as follows: DTGVSQNPRHKITKRGQNVTFRCDPISEHNRLYWYRQTLGQGPEFLTYFQNEAQLEKSRLLSDRFSAERPKGSFSTLEIQRTEQGDSAMYLCASGRAGGDTQYFGPGTRLTVL.

V is TRBV5-5 and J is TRBJ2-7; 9 nucleotides agree with TRBD1. The CDR3 runs to 14 residues. J was trimmed by 1 base and V by 4 bases; bases with no gene match: 3. Germline-derived CDR1 and CDR2 are SGHKS and YYEKEE (reference sequence). CDR3 coding DNA: TGTGCCAGCAGCGCCGGGACAGGGTCCTACGAGCAGTACTTC. Translation: CASSAGTGSYEQYF.

The rearrangement joins TRBV10-1 to TRBJ2-2; 7 bases map to TRBD1. Per germline, CDR1 WNHNN and CDR2 SYGVQD (reference sequence). This CDR3 is built from 13 residues. Trimming removed 10 bases from V and 6 bases from J; junction bases left unmatched: 8. CDR3 residues: CATTGQSSGELFF. The CDR3 coding sequence is TGCGCCACCACGGGACAGTCGTCCGGGGAGCTGTTTTTT.

The chain is built from TRBV6-5 and TRBJ2-5, with TRBD1 matching 8 bases. The J call is uncertain, as TRBJ2-7 better fits the DNA end. In germline, CDR1 is MNHEY, CDR2 SVGAGI. There are 14 residues in the CDR3. CDR3 bases: TGTGCCAGCAGTATACGACAGGGGAACTACGAGCAGTACTTC. It yields the protein CASSIRQGNYEQYF.

In its sample, this clone was seen once. CDR3 amino acids: CASSVGGGPNTEAFF. The CDR3 DNA reads as TGTGCCAGCAGCGTTGGGGGGGGGCCGAACACTGAAGCTTTCTTT. The chain links TRBV9 to TRBJ1-1; a possible D gene is TRBD1 (6 bases). Trimming stripped 2 bases from V and 1 base from J, with 12 bases between. From germline, CDR1 is SGDLS and CDR2 YYNGEE. This CDR3 region has 15 residues.

The chain has TRBV4-3 and TRBJ1-5; a weak D match, TRBD1 (5 bases). The CDR3 runs to 15 residues. CDR1 and CDR2 (germline): LGHNA, YSLEER. V shed 1 base and J shed 6 bases, with 13 bases lying between them. CDR3 residues: CASSQAVGGGQPQHF. In DNA form, the CDR3 reads TGCGCCAGCAGCCAAGCCGTCGGGGGTGGTCAGCCCCAGCATTTT.

This clone appeared a few times. The CDR3 DNA reads TGTGCCAGCAGCTTACAGTCTAGCGGGGGGTGGGAGACCCAGTACTTC. It yields the protein CASSLQSSGGWETQYF. This chain links TRBV7-2 with TRBJ2-5; 11 nucleotides line up with TRBD2. The CDR3 runs to 16 residues. Germline CDR1 and CDR2: SGHTA and FQGNSA. With 2 bases clipped from V and 5 bases from J, the junction kept 7 bases outside the gene matches. Together with reference TRBV7-2 and TRBJ2-5, the CDR3 gives the full variable domain: GAGVSQSPSNKVTEKGKDVELRCDPISGHTALYWYRQSLGQGLEFLIYFQGNSAPDKSGLPSDRFSAERTGGSVSTLTIQRTQQEDSAVYLCASSLQSSGGWETQYFGPGTRLLVL.

The chain is built from TRBV5-1 and TRBJ2-7, with a possible D match to TRBD1 (5 bases). Trimming removed 0 bases from V and 4 bases from J, with 11 bases in between. Germline values: CDR1 SGHRS, CDR2 YFSETQ. The CDR3 is 14 amino acids. Written as DNA, the CDR3 is TGCGCCAGCAGCTTGGTTTGGGGCGCGTACGAGCAGTACTTC. It is translated as CASSLVWGAYEQYF. Variable domain in full (rest from reference TRBV5-1 and TRBJ2-7): KAGVTQTPRYLIKTRGQQVTLSCSPISGHRSVSWYQQTPGQGLQFLFEYFSETQRNKGNFPGRFSGRQFSNSRSEMNVSTLELGDSALYLCASSLVWGAYEQYFGPGTRLTVT.

The rearrangement links TRBV5-4 to TRBJ2-3, with D perhaps TRBD1 (5 bases). This CDR3 is 16 amino acids long. V lost 2 bases to trimming and J lost 0 bases, with 13 bases between them. Germline values: CDR1 SGHNT, CDR2 YYREEE (reference sequence). The chain's CDR3 is CASSFGQGQSTDTQYF. DNA of the CDR3: TGTGCCAGCAGCTTTGGGCAGGGCCAAAGCACAGATACGCAGTATTTT.